This entry features one TCR beta chain sequence. Participants' own reports of clinical history determined their cohort assignment. Cohort 3 recovery required two negative PCRs, clearance, or symptom resolution. The source of the sample is a study of blood T cell repertoires in COVID-19. About the study: Samples taken during acute and convalescent COVID-19 were collected in the United States, Italy and Spain. The cDNA or gDNA used as material had been derived from T cells, B-cell-depleted T cells, or PBMCs.

Assay used: immunoSEQ multiplex PCR; TCRdb lists only in-frame clones, some missing. The sample gives about 150,000 clones, around 84% of which show up once; under 9.5% is in the top ten. With 2 bases removed from V and 8 bases from J, the gap between germline ends came to 10 bases. The CDR3 runs 13 residues. Germline V lookup: CDR1 SGHTA, CDR2 FQGNSA. Source material: PBMCs or T cells enriched from blood (not recorded which). This TCR came from a man aged 45-65 years who had recovered from COVID-19. The chain carries TRBV7-2 and TRBJ2-1; perhaps TRBD1 as D (5 bases). The CDR3 protein is CASSLQGGDEQFF. In nucleotides, the CDR3 is TGTGCCAGCAGCTTACAGGGTGGGGATGAGCAGTTCTTC.